This T cell receptor (beta chain) was observed in a study of Graves' ophthalmopathy and Graves' hyperthyroidism. Study-wide results and limits: Most thyroid clonotypes expanded beyond 0.001 frequency were also found in blood. Ophthalmopathy cases were distinguished from stable hyperthyroidism by a 13-signature model, reaching just over 85% sensitivity and about 81% specificity.

Turning to this clonotype: Its target is not known.

Ophthalmopathy donors showed moderate-to-severe activity, CAS ≥3, NOSPECS ≥4 and a duration under 3 months. RNA served as the template for amplifying TCR beta CDR3 regions. Second-round multiplex PCR followed a first-round RT-PCR using HTBI primers. TCRdb used MiXCR to reprocess the multiplex PCR reads, holding one entry per CDR3 protein. The sample yields approximately 700,000 distinct CDR3 sequences, about 38% seen once. The specimen sequenced was peripheral blood. The receptor was isolated from an adult man with Graves' ophthalmopathy.

For the CDR3, the DNA is TGTGCGGCTGGGACAGGGAGCTACGAGCAGTACTTC. Its translation: CAAGTGSYEQYF. The chain links TRBV25-1 to TRBJ2-7; 9 bases match TRBD1. This CDR3 is built from 12 residues. Per the germline V gene, CDR1 is MGHDK and CDR2 is SYGVNS.